This T cell receptor beta chain is from a study of cytomegalovirus exposure and HLA in healthy donors. Study-level findings and limits: For most TCR sequences rarity was the rule, although some public TCRs occurred in many donors. In vitro data verified a few CMV-associated chains as specific for CMV antigens. The finding came from a later analysis; first-cohort TCR clusters tended to co-occur in the 130 or so validation repertoires. Cytomegalovirus association was listed for approximately 160 TCR beta chains.

The CDR3 length is 16 residues. CDR1 and CDR2 from the germline V gene are LNHNV and YYDKDF (reference sequence). V gave up 0 bases and J gave up 0 bases; unmatched junction bases: 5. The protocol was immunoSEQ multiplex PCR, while the TCRdb copy is restricted to in-frame clones and leaves out a portion. The table includes roughly 240,000 clones, approximately 87% detected once. Notes on this clone: The antigen remains undetermined.

Material: PBMCs. V gene TRBV15 combines with J gene TRBJ2-7; TRBD1 matches at 7 bases. This clonotype was obtained from a man aged 18-30 years in good health and CMV-seronegative. In DNA form, the CDR3 reads TGTGCCACCAGCAGAGATCTAGGGGGCCTCTCCTACGAGCAGTACTTC. Amino acids: CATSRDLGGLSYEQYF.